Below are 29 T cell receptor beta chains sequenced from a single sample in a study of molecular identifiers for immune sequencing clone quantification. TCRdb used MiXCR to reprocess the PCR reads, holding one entry per CDR3 protein. The table has roughly 320,000 distinct CDR3 sequences, roughly a fifth seen once; the top ten hold approximately 0.85%. Material for sequencing was naive CD8+ T cells from blood, with Jurkat cell RNA spiked in. Subset of the sample: FACS-sorted CD8+CD4-CCR7+CD45RA+ naive T cells. Source of these receptors: a human donor in good health. Some libraries in this study had Jurkat cell RNA spiked in.

In its sample, this clonotype was seen many times. The J gene is TRBJ1-1, the V gene TRBV19, with D tentatively TRBD1 (6 bases). Per the germline V gene, CDR1 is LNHDA and CDR2 is SQIVND (reference sequence). This CDR3 region has 15 residues. V lost 1 base, J lost 1 base, and 10 bases lay in between. The CDR3 sequence is CASSIVSTGNTEAFF. CDR3 sequence (DNA): TGTGCCAGTAGTATAGTTTCGACAGGGAACACTGAAGCTTTCTTT.

In its sample, this clonotype was seen many times. The chain uses TRBV2 and TRBJ2-3; a possible D gene is TRBD2 (5 bases). CDR1 SNHLY and CDR2 FYNNEI come from the germline V gene. V lost 3 bases and J lost 4, with 11 bases in between. This CDR3 is built from 14 residues. Here the CDR3 DNA reads TGTGCCAGCAGTGAGAGCCAGGAGGCAGATACGCAGTATTTT. As protein: CASSESQEADTQYF.

This clonotype was picked up many times. The gene calls are TRBV19 and TRBJ2-5; 7 nucleotides agree with TRBD1. Germline V lookup: CDR1 LNHDA, CDR2 SQIVND (reference sequence). V shed 3 bases and J 2 bases; nucleotides not matched to a gene: 6. This CDR3 is built from 15 residues. CDR3 nucleotides: TGTGCCAGTAGTATCTCCGGGACAGCACAAGAGACCCAGTACTTC. Protein: CASSISGTAQETQYF.

This clonotype has a count of ten or more. This sequence joins TRBV28 and TRBJ2-7, with unresolved D. With 1 base removed from V and 3 bases from J, the gap between germline ends came to 7 bases. Germline V CDR1 and CDR2: MDHEN, SYDVKM. The CDR3 is 13 residues long. DNA for the CDR3: TGTGCCAGCAGTTTATTTTCCCTCTACGAGCAGTACTTC. Translation gives CASSLFSLYEQYF.

As DNA, the CDR3 is TGTGCCAGCAGCCCAGGCCTAGCGGGAGGGCCTAGGACAGATACGCAGTATTTT. Translating it yields CASSPGLAGGPRTDTQYF. The V gene is TRBV6-5, the J gene TRBJ2-3, with 12 bases that match TRBD2. CDR1 and CDR2 (germline): MNHEY, SVGAGI. With 6 bases clipped from V and 3 bases from J, the junction kept 13 bases outside the gene matches. CDR3 size: 18 residues.

The table lists this clonotype with many counts. The gene calls are TRBV19 and TRBJ1-5; D is unclear. Between the trimmed V and J ends, which lost 3 bases and 5 bases, there was a span of 8 bases. Germline-derived CDR1 and CDR2 are LNHDA and SQIVND (reference sequence). This CDR3 has 13 residues. The CDR3 protein is CASSIGGDQPQHF. The CDR3 DNA reads TGTGCCAGTAGTATTGGAGGAGATCAGCCCCAGCATTTT. Drawing the rest from reference TRBV19 and TRBJ1-5, the complete variable domain is DGGITQSPKYLFRKEGQNVTLSCEQNLNHDAMYWYRQDPGQGLRLIYYSQIVNDFQKGDIAEGYSVSREKKESFPLTVTSAQKNPTAFYLCASSIGGDQPQHFGDGTRLSIL.

This clonotype was recorded only once. This may be a read error: a much more frequent sequence differs by one nucleotide. Because the CDR3 is missing its conserved closing phenylalanine or tryptophan, this is likely a read error. J is TRBJ2-3 and V is TRBV19, with 8 bases identical to TRBD2. This CDR3 has 13 amino acids. J was trimmed by 7 bases and V by 9 bases; bases with no gene match: 9. Germline V gene data show CDR1 as LNHDA and CDR2 as SQIVND (reference sequence). As DNA, the CDR3 is TGTGCCAGCCACGCGGGGGGCCTCAATACGCAGTATTCT. This gives the protein CASHAGGLNTQYS.

Ten or more counts support this clonotype. The chain carries TRBV7-9 and TRBJ2-3; 10 nucleotides line up with TRBD2. V was clipped by 2 bases and J by 4 bases; unmatched bases: 3. CDR1 is SEHNR, CDR2 FQNEAQ, per germline (reference sequence). This CDR3 contains 15 residues. CDR3 DNA: TGTGCCAGCAGCTTAACGCTAGCGGGAGCAGATACGCAGTATTTT. It is translated as CASSLTLAGADTQYF.

Points on this clonotype: A much larger clone is a single base away; this may be a read error. This chain connects TRBV7-6 to TRBJ1-1, with 9 bases fitting TRBD1. The germline V gene encodes CDR1 SGHVS and CDR2 FNYEAQ. The CDR3 spans 15 residues. The CDR3 DNA sequence: TGTGCCAGCAGCGCATGGACAGGGGTGAACACTGAAGCTTCCTTT. It is translated as CASSAWTGVNTEASF.

This clonotype was seen at least ten times. The chain links TRBV11-2 to TRBJ2-3; D gene ambiguous. The V and J ends lost 0 bases and 4 bases respectively, with 8 bases between them. CDR1 and CDR2 from the germline V gene are SGHAT and FQNNGV. The CDR3 is 14 residues long. The DNA for the CDR3 is TGTGCCAGCAGCTTAGAACTCTCACCAGATACGCAGTATTTT. Translated, it gives CASSLELSPDTQYF. The full variable domain, its missing parts supplied by reference TRBV11-2 and TRBJ2-3, is EAGVAQSPRYKIIEKRQSVAFWCNPISGHATLYWYQQILGQGPKLLIQFQNNGVVDDSQLPKDRFSAERLKGVDSTLKIQPAKLEDSAVYLCASSLELSPDTQYFGPGTRLTVL.

This clonotype has a count of ten or more. The gene calls are TRBV2 and TRBJ2-3, with a tentative D call TRBD2 (5 bases). The germline gives CDR1 SNHLY, CDR2 FYNNEI. V gave up 4 bases and J gave up 1 base, with 21 bases separating them. The CDR3 is made up of 18 amino acids. The CDR3 DNA sequence: TGTGCCAGCAGTGCGGGGTTCAGGTCTCTCACTGGCACAGATACGCAGTATTTT. It translates to CASSAGFRSLTGTDTQYF.

This clonotype was seen ten or more times. This rearrangement joins TRBV29-1 to TRBJ2-7; D tentatively fits TRBD1 or TRBD2 (6 bases each). The CDR3 length is 13 residues. The V gene's germline CDR1 is SQVTM and CDR2 ANQGSEA. V lost 1 base and J 3 bases, leaving 10 bases between the germline ends. Written as DNA, the CDR3 is TGCAGCGTTGAAGGAGAGGGGGGCTACGAGCAGTACTTC. It yields the protein CSVEGEGGYEQYF.

This clonotype was observed at least ten times. This chain joins TRBV7-9 and TRBJ2-7; D is undetermined. The V gene lost 1 base and the J gene lost 7 bases, with 17 bases spanning the gap. The CDR3 has 15 residues. Germline CDR1 and CDR2: SEHNR and FQNEAQ (reference sequence). The CDR3 bases are TGTGCCAGCAGCTTAGGTGTCAGTGTATTTAGTGAGCAGTACTTC. Protein product: CASSLGVSVFSEQYF.

Turning to this clonotype: This clone may be a read error of a much larger clone one base away. The CDR3 end shows no conserved phenylalanine or tryptophan, and so a read error is likely. The chain joins TRBV19 to TRBJ2-5; D might be TRBD1 or TRBD2, each matching 5 bases. Germline V CDR1 and CDR2: LNHDA, SQIVND (reference sequence). The V end lost 1 base, the J end lost 6 bases, and 18 bases lay between the germline ends. CDR3 length equals 16 residues. The CDR3 nucleotides read TGTGCCAGTAGTATAGGGCTCGGGACGCCGGGGAAGACCCAGTACCTC. Translated: CASSIGLGTPGKTQYL.

Of note for this clonotype: It may be a read error: a sequence one base away is much more abundant. The chain is built from TRBV7-6 and TRBJ1-2, with 7 bases aligning to TRBD1. Germline CDR1 and CDR2: SGHVS and FNYEAQ. V trimming: 0 bases; J trimming: 4 bases; junction bases outside the gene matches: 8. The CDR3 is 16 amino acids. CDR3 DNA: TGTGCCAGCAGCTTAGCGCCCGGACAGGTCTTCTATGGCTACACCTTC. Its translation: CASSLAPGQVFYGYTF.

This sequence joins TRBV4-1 and TRBJ1-4, with 10 positions matching TRBD1. Looked up from germline, CDR1 is MGHRA and CDR2 is YSYEKL. V lost 0 bases to trimming and J lost 8 bases; unmatched junction nucleotides: 3. CDR3 size: 15 residues. CDR3 loop: CASSQEGQGVEKLFF. For the CDR3, the DNA is TGCGCCAGCAGCCAAGAAGGACAGGGGGTGGAAAAACTGTTTTTT.

This clonotype was seen repeatedly, ten times or more. The chain couples TRBV4-1 to TRBJ1-5, with D unresolved. The CDR3 spans 16 residues. Trimming took off 1 base at V and 2 bases at J, with 12 bases between the two ends. The V gene's germline CDR1 is MGHRA and CDR2 YSYEKL. The CDR3 spells CASSQGAELGNQPQHF. CDR3 coding DNA: TGCGCCAGCAGCCAAGGAGCCGAATTGGGCAATCAGCCCCAGCATTTT.

As concerns this clonotype: A single base separates this from a much larger clone, so it may be a read error. The chain carries TRBV5-3 and TRBJ2-3; TRBD1 is a possible D gene (6 bases). TRBV5-3 is an ORF for which the function is uncertain. CDR3 size: 16 residues. CDR3 coding DNA: TGTGCCAGCAGCTTAGGACAGACGACTAGCACAGATACGCAGTATTTT. This codes for CASSLGQTTSTDTQYF.

Ten or more counts support this clonotype. The V call is TRBV7-8, the J call TRBJ1-4, with D unresolved. This CDR3 is built from 16 residues. V was shortened by 1 base and J by 4 bases, with 13 bases between the two germline ends. CDR1 is SGHVS and CDR2 is FQNEAQ in the germline V gene. In DNA form, the CDR3 reads TGTGCCAGCAGCTTAGTGAATCCAGGTTATAATGAAAAACTGTTTTTT. Residues: CASSLVNPGYNEKLFF.

This chain joins TRBV27 and TRBJ2-3; no firm D call. Germline V lookup: CDR1 MNHEY, CDR2 SMNVEV (reference sequence). With 5 bases removed from V and 0 bases from J, the gap between germline ends came to 9 bases. This CDR3 has 14 amino acids. CDR3 coding DNA: TGTGCCAGCAGTCATATACCTAGCACAGATACGCAGTATTTT. This sequence encodes CASSHIPSTDTQYF.

This clonotype was recorded once. Being one base from a much bigger clone, this may be a read error. The chain couples TRBV28 to TRBJ1-5, with unresolved D. The germline V gene has CDR1 MDHEN and CDR2 SYDVKM. Trimming took 5 bases from V and 5 from J, leaving 13 bases between them. The CDR3 loop spans 14 amino acids. Written as DNA, the CDR3 is TGTGCCAGCAGTCTAACGGCACCCCATCAGCCCCAGCATTTT. It codes for CASSLTAPHQPQHF.

This clonotype was seen many times. This chain connects TRBV6-5 to TRBJ2-1; 10 bases match TRBD2. CDR3 length: 16 residues. Germline V gene sequence: CDR1 MNHEY, CDR2 SVGAGI. With V trimmed by 4 bases and J by 5 bases, 8 bases remained unmatched. The CDR3 DNA is TGTGCCAGCAGTTCCGAAAGGACTAGCGGAGACAATGAGCAGTTCTTC. This sequence encodes CASSSERTSGDNEQFF.

Only one count was recorded for this clonotype. A read error may explain this, as a much larger clone is one base away. The genes are TRBV28 and TRBJ1-6; 7 bases map to TRBD1. The CDR3 extends over 15 amino acids. Germline CDR1 reads MDHEN; CDR2 reads SYDVKM. CDR3 residues: CAGSIWDSFNSPLHF. DNA of the CDR3: TGTGCCGGCAGTATATGGGACAGTTTTAATTCACCCCTCCACTTT.

This clonotype has a count of ten or more. V gene TRBV30 combines with J gene TRBJ1-5, with 8 bases fitting TRBD1. V was pared by 3 bases and J by 7 bases, with 8 bases of the junction left unmatched. The germline V gene has CDR1 GTSNPN and CDR2 SVGIG (reference sequence). The CDR3 spans 14 residues. The CDR3 DNA reads as TGTGCCTGGAGCAGAGGACAGGGCCCGCAGCCCCAGCATTTT. Protein product: CAWSRGQGPQPQHF.

This clonotype showed up many times. The CDR3 coding sequence is TGCAGCGTTGAGGGCGTAGCGGGGATCACAGATACGCAGTATTTT. It translates to CSVEGVAGITDTQYF. This chain links TRBV29-1 with TRBJ2-3; TRBD2 aligns across 8 bases. Germline values: CDR1 SQVTM, CDR2 ANQGSEA. CDR3 size: 15 residues. Trimming cost V 3 bases and J 2 bases; bases outside gene matches: 7.

This clonotype was detected ten times or more. The chain is built from TRBV27 and TRBJ2-2, with D hard to call. V was shortened by 4 bases and J by 2 bases, with 5 bases between the two germline ends. CDR3 length: 13 amino acids. Looked up from germline, CDR1 is MNHEY and CDR2 is SMNVEV (reference sequence). The CDR3 reads CASSYYNTGELFF. In DNA form, the CDR3 reads TGTGCCAGCAGTTATTATAACACCGGGGAGCTGTTTTTT.

This clonotype was detected only a few times. A read error may account for a junction end that differs from germline. The gene calls are TRBV4-1 and TRBJ2-2; D tentatively reads TRBD1 or TRBD2 (5 bases each). CDR3 length: 13 amino acids. CDR1 is MGHRA and CDR2 is YSYEKL in the germline V gene. CDR3 residues: CASSTGLTGEPFF. In DNA, the CDR3 is TGCGCCAGCAGCACGGGGCTAACCGGGGAGCCGTTTTTT.

This clonotype was observed many times. The J gene is TRBJ2-7, the V gene TRBV4-2; a weak D match, TRBD2 (5 bases). Germline CDR1 and CDR2: LGHNA and YNFKEQ. V was clipped by 1 base and J by 8 bases, with 9 bases between them. This CDR3 is built from 12 residues. The CDR3 is CASSQAGVKQYF. CDR3 nucleotide sequence: TGTGCCAGCAGCCAAGCCGGGGTCAAGCAGTACTTC.

In the case of this clonotype: With a much larger clone just one base away, this may be a read error. This CDR3 reads CVSSRVAGEQYF. The CDR3 DNA is TGTGTCAGCAGCCGGGTTGCTGGCGAGCAGTACTTC. V usage is TRBV7-8 and J usage is TRBJ2-7, with D hard to call. This CDR3 has 12 residues. The germline V gene has CDR1 SGHVS and CDR2 FQNEAQ.